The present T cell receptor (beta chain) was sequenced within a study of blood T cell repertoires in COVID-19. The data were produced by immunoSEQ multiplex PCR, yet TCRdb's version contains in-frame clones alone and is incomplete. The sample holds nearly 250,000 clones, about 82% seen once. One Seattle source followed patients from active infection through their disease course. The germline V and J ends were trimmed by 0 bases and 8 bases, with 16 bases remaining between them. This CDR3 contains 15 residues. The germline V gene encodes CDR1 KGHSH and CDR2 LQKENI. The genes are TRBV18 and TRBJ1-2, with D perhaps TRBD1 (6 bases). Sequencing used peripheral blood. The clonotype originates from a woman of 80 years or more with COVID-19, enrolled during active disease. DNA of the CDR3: TGTGCCAGCTCACCACCGACGGGGGGCTCGGAAGGCTACACCTTC. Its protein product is CASSPPTGGSEGYTF.